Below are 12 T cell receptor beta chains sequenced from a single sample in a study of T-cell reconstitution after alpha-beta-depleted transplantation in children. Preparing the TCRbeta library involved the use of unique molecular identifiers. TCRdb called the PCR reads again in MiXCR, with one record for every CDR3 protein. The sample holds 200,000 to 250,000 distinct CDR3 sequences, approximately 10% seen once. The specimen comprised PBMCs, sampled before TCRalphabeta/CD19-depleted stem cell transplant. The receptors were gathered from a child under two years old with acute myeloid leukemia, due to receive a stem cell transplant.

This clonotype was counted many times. CDR3 residues: CASSQTGSTDTQYF. The DNA for the CDR3 is TGTGCCAGCAGCCAAACAGGGAGCACAGATACGCAGTATTTT. The chain recombines TRBV3-1 with TRBJ2-3, with TRBD1 as a possible D gene (6 bases). V lost 2 bases and J 0 bases, leaving 6 bases between the germline ends. The V gene's germline CDR1 is LGHDT and CDR2 YNNKEL (reference sequence). The CDR3 consists of 14 residues.

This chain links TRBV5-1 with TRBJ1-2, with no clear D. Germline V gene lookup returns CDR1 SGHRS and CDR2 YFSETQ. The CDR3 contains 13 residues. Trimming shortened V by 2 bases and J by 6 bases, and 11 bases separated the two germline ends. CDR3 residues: CASSFGPLDGYTF. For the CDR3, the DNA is TGCGCCAGCAGCTTCGGCCCGCTTGATGGCTACACCTTC.

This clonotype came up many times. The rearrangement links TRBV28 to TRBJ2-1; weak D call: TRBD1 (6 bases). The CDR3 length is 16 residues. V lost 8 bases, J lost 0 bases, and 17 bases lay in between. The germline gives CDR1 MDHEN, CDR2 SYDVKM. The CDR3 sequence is CASRRLTGLSYNEQFF. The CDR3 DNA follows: TGTGCCAGCCGGAGACTCACAGGGCTCTCCTACAATGAGCAGTTCTTC.

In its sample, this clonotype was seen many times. CDR3 in DNA: TGTGCCGCGGAAGGGGGGGACGATAACACCGGGGAGCTGTTTTTT. Translation gives CAAEGGDDNTGELFF. The gene calls are TRBV12-3 or TRBV12-4 and TRBJ2-2; the D gene is possibly TRBD2 (7 bases). The CDR3 sequence is 15 residues long. The V end was cut by 11 bases, the J end by 2 bases, with 18 bases between.

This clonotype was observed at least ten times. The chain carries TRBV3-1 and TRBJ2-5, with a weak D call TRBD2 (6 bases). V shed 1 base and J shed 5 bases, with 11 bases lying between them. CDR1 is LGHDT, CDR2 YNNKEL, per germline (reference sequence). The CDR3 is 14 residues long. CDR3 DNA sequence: TGTGCCAGCAGCCAAGGGGGCCGGGGGGAGACCCAGTACTTC. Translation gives CASSQGGRGETQYF.

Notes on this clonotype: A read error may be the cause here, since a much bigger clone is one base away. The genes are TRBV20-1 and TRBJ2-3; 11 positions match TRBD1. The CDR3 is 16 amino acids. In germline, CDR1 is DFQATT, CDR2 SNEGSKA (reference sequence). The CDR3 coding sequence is TGCAGTGCTAGAGAAGGGACAGGGGGAGGGACAGATGCGCAGTATTTT. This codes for CSAREGTGGGTDAQYF.

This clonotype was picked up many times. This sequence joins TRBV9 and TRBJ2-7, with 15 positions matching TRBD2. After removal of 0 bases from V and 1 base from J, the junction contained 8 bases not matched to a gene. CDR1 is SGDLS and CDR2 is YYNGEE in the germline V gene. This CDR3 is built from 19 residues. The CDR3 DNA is TGTGCCAGCAGCGTAGCTACAGGACTAGCGGGAGGGACATCCTACGAGCAGTACTTC. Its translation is CASSVATGLAGGTSYEQYF.

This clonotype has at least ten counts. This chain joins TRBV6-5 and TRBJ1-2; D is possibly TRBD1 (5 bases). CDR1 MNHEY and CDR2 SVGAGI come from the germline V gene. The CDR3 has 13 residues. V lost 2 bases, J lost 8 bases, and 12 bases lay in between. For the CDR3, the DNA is TGTGCCAGCAGTTACGGGGGACCGGGGGGCTACACCTTC. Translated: CASSYGGPGGYTF.

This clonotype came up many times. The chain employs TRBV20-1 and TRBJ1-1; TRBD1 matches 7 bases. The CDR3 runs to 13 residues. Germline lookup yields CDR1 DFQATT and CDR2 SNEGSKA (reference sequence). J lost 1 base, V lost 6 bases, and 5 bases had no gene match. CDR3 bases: TGCAGTGCACCGGACAGGAGGAACACTGAAGCTTTCTTT. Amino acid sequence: CSAPDRRNTEAFF.

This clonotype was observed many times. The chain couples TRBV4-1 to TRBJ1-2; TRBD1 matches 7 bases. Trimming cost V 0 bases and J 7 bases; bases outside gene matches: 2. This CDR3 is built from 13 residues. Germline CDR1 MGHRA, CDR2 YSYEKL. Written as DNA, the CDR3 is TGCGCCAGCAGCCAAGACCCAGGGGGTGGCTACACCTTC. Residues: CASSQDPGGGYTF.

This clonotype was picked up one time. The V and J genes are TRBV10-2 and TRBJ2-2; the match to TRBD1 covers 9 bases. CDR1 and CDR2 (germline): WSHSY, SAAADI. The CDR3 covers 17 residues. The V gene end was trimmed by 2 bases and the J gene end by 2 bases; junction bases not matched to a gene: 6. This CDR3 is CASSETGQGKNTGELFF. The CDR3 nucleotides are TGCGCCAGCAGTGAGACAGGACAGGGGAAAAACACCGGGGAGCTGTTTTTT.

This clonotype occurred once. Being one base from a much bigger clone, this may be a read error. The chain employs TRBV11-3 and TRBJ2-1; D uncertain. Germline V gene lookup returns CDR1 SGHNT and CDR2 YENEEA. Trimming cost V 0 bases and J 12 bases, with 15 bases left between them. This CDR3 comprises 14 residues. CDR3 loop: CASSLDSLGHVQFF. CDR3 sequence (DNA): TGTGCCAGCAGCTTAGACAGCCTTGGCCATGTGCAGTTCTTC. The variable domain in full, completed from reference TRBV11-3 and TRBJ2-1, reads EAGVVQSPRYKIIEKKQPVAFWCNPISGHNTLYWYLQNLGQGPELLIRYENEEAVDDSQLPKDRFSAERLKGVDSTLKIQPAELGDSAVYLCASSLDSLGHVQFFGPGTRLTVL.